These 14 T cell receptor beta chains share one sample of origin, sequenced in a study of PD-L1 blockade in urothelial cancer. Some clones are missing from TCRdb's copy, which holds only in-frame ones; the method was immunoSEQ multiplex PCR. This sample carries about 120,000 clones, 80% to 95% of them seen once, and the ten largest clones take around 4%. Documented time point: peripheral blood 6 weeks after treatment start. The source was PBMCs, collected around atezolizumab (anti-PD-L1) treatment. The source of these receptors is a man aged 60 to 69 with urothelial cancer.

The chain couples TRBV5-1 to TRBJ2-7; 9 bases align to TRBD1. The CDR3 totals 16 residues. Germline CDR1 reads SGHRS; CDR2 reads YFSETQ. Trimming at V came to 0 bases and at J to 4 bases, leaving 8 bases not matched to a gene. CDR3 region: CASSLVVGTGSYEQYF. The CDR3 DNA reads as TGCGCCAGCAGCTTGGTAGTCGGGACAGGGTCGTACGAGCAGTACTTC.

The chain has TRBV7-9 and TRBJ1-5, with 7 bases aligning to TRBD1. The V and J ends lost 1 base and 2 bases, in that order; junction bases with no gene match: 2. Germline V CDR1 and CDR2: SEHNR, FQNEAQ (reference sequence). The CDR3 covers 15 residues. CDR3 protein: CASSLGGTGNQPQHF. CDR3 in DNA: TGTGCCAGCAGCTTAGGGGGGACAGGCAATCAGCCCCAGCATTTT.

The CDR3 DNA is TGTGCCAGCAGTGATAGGGGCGGGGGTAGCAATCAGCCCCAGCATTTT. Protein: CASSDRGGGSNQPQHF. The chain is built from TRBV2 and TRBJ1-5, with a weak D call TRBD1 (5 bases). The CDR3 runs 16 residues. Germline assignment: CDR1 SNHLY and CDR2 FYNNEI. V lost 3 bases to trimming and J lost 0 bases, with 12 bases between them.

The chain is built from TRBV2 and TRBJ2-7; D unclear. CDR1 SNHLY and CDR2 FYNNEI come from the germline V gene. Trimming stripped 0 bases from V and 2 bases from J, with 8 bases between. The CDR3 runs to 14 residues. CDR3 sequence reads: CASSEAVLPYEQYF. The CDR3 bases are TGTGCCAGCAGTGAAGCGGTACTGCCCTACGAGCAGTACTTC.

The chain recombines TRBV11-2 with TRBJ1-1; 7 bases line up with TRBD1. CDR3 size: 15 residues. The germline V gene encodes CDR1 SGHAT and CDR2 FQNNGV. J was trimmed by 1 base and V by 5 bases; bases with no gene match: 7. CDR3 nucleotides: TGTGCCAGCAGCCTATGGGACAGCAGGAACACTGAAGCTTTCTTT. It codes for CASSLWDSRNTEAFF.

The genes are TRBV5-1 and TRBJ2-2; weak D call: TRBD1 (5 bases). CDR1 is SGHRS and CDR2 is YFSETQ in the germline V gene. The CDR3 runs 17 residues. V was shortened by 4 bases and J by 6 bases, with 22 bases between the two germline ends. CDR3 sequence: CASSPRTHSRNPGELFF. CDR3 coding DNA: TGCGCCAGCAGCCCCCGGACACACTCCAGAAACCCCGGGGAGCTGTTTTTT.

J is TRBJ1-2 and V is TRBV18, with 12 bases that match TRBD1. The CDR3 runs to 15 residues. Losses at the gene ends were 2 bases for V and 3 bases for J; bases not matched to a gene: 1. Germline V gene sequence: CDR1 KGHSH, CDR2 LQKENI. CDR3 nucleotides: TGTGCCAGCTCACCAGGGACAGGGGGCTACTATGGCTACACCTTC. This gives the protein CASSPGTGGYYGYTF.

The gene calls are TRBV2 and TRBJ2-3; D may be TRBD2 (5 bases). Per the germline V gene, CDR1 is SNHLY and CDR2 is FYNNEI. The CDR3 loop spans 15 amino acids. Trimming left V 6 bases short and J 2 bases short, with 15 bases between. The CDR3 loop reads CASRRLTYDTDTQYF. Written as DNA, the CDR3 is TGTGCCAGCAGGAGACTAACCTATGACACAGATACGCAGTATTTT.

This sequence joins TRBV6-6 and TRBJ2-4, with 11 bases identical to TRBD2. CDR1 is MNHNY and CDR2 is SVGAGI in the germline V gene (reference sequence). This CDR3 has 13 residues. V dropped 4 bases and J dropped 14; count of bases not matched to a gene: 7. CDR3 DNA sequence: TGTGCCAGCAGTTCCACGACTAGCGGGACGAAGTACTTC. This sequence encodes CASSSTTSGTKYF.

The J gene is TRBJ2-3, the V gene TRBV4-1, with D possibly matching TRBD1 (6 bases). The CDR3 loop spans 15 amino acids. Trimming stripped 7 bases from V and 1 base from J, with 15 bases between. Germline V gives CDR1 MGHRA, CDR2 YSYEKL. CDR3 nucleotides: TGCGCCAGCAAACATCAGGGGATTGGCACAGATACGCAGTATTTT. Amino acid sequence: CASKHQGIGTDTQYF.

The V gene is TRBV6-5, the J gene TRBJ1-1, with D uncertain. The CDR3 is 15 amino acids. CDR1 MNHEY and CDR2 SVGAGI come from the germline V gene. V was trimmed by 0 bases and J by 1 base, leaving 9 bases between them. CDR3 region: CASSYSGRGNTEAFF. The CDR3 DNA reads as TGTGCCAGCAGTTACTCGGGTCGAGGGAACACTGAAGCTTTCTTT.

This clone has just one count. The chain combines TRBV28 with TRBJ1-4; D is unresolved. The V gene's germline CDR1 is MDHEN and CDR2 SYDVKM. The CDR3 length is 12 residues. Between the trimmed V and J ends, which lost 4 bases and 7 bases, there was a span of 7 bases. CDR3 residues: CASSSRGEKLFF. DNA for the CDR3: TGTGCCAGCAGTTCCCGGGGTGAAAAACTGTTTTTT.

V usage is TRBV6-1 and J usage is TRBJ1-2; a possible D gene is TRBD1 (5 bases). Trimming shortened V by 6 bases and J by 3 bases, and 14 bases separated the two germline ends. The CDR3 length is 14 residues. Per germline, CDR1 MNHNS and CDR2 SASEGT. The chain's CDR3 is CASRVTGEYYGYTF. The CDR3 DNA reads as TGTGCCAGCAGGGTTACAGGAGAATACTATGGCTACACCTTC.

This chain joins TRBV7-9 and TRBJ1-2; D perhaps matches TRBD1 (5 bases). The germline V gene has CDR1 SEHNR and CDR2 FQNEAQ (reference sequence). The ends were cut back, 5 bases at V and 8 bases at J, with 18 bases in the middle. There are 14 residues in the CDR3. The CDR3 is CASSQSVGAGGYTF. For the CDR3, the DNA is TGTGCCAGCAGCCAATCCGTAGGGGCCGGGGGCTACACCTTC.